A single sample gave rise to the 10 T cell receptor beta chains below, sequenced in a study of T cells after posttransplantation cyclophosphamide. Repertoires were generated with immunoSEQ multiplex PCR, while TCRdb's copy carries only in-frame clones and drops some. The record shows 40,000 to 60,000 clones for this sample, with no singletons present. Sequencing used PBMCs. Receptor source: a man aged 40-49 years in good health, CMV-negative, and a related stem cell transplant donor.

This clone occurred many times. The J gene is TRBJ2-7, the V gene TRBV5-8; D is ambiguous. From germline, CDR1 is SGHTS and CDR2 YDEGEE. The CDR3 covers 16 residues. V shed 5 bases and J shed 1 base, with 19 bases lying between them. The CDR3, as DNA: TGTGCCAGCAGGCCAGGTATTATCCGCCTTTCCTACGAGCAGTACTTC. Its protein product is CASRPGIIRLSYEQYF.

Comments on this clone: Its ends do not fully match the called genes, so a read error is possible. The chain carries TRBV13 and TRBJ2-1, with D perhaps matching TRBD2 (6 bases). The CDR3 totals 16 residues. Per the germline V gene, CDR1 is PRHDT and CDR2 is FYEKMQ (reference sequence). The CDR3 DNA is TGTGCCAGCAACTTACAACGGGGAGGAGCCTACAATGAGCAGTTCTTC. Amino acid sequence: CASNLQRGGAYNEQFF.

At least ten counts were recorded for this clone. The rearrangement links TRBV15 to TRBJ1-1, with D tentatively TRBD1 (6 bases). V was pared by 2 bases and J by 6 bases, with 16 bases between. This CDR3 contains 15 residues. Germline assignment: CDR1 LNHNV and CDR2 YYDKDF (reference sequence). The CDR3 DNA reads as TGTGCCACCAGCAGACAGGGGACGGGTGGGTCTGAAGCTTTCTTT. Encoded protein: CATSRQGTGGSEAFF.

This clone appeared many times. The CDR3: CASSSGLAGGYEQFF. In DNA, the CDR3 is TGTGCCAGCAGCTCCGGACTAGCGGGAGGGTATGAGCAGTTCTTC. The rearrangement uses TRBV7-3 and TRBJ2-1; TRBD2 matches at 15 bases. Per the germline V gene, CDR1 is SGHTA and CDR2 is FQGTGA. V lost 4 bases, J lost 8 bases, and 3 bases stayed unmatched. The CDR3 length is 15 residues. The whole variable domain, remainder taken from reference TRBV7-3 and TRBJ2-1, is GAGVSQTPSNKVTEKGKYVELRCDPISGHTALYWYRQSLGQGPEFLIYFQGTGAADDSGLPNDRFFAVRPEGSVSTLKIQRTERGDSAVYLCASSSGLAGGYEQFFGPGTRLTVL.

At least ten counts were recorded for this clone. The chain has TRBV11-2 and TRBJ1-4, with TRBD1 identical over 8 bases. This CDR3 has 14 amino acids. Germline CDR1 reads SGHAT; CDR2 reads FQNNGV. V lost 1 base to trimming and J lost 8 bases; unmatched junction nucleotides: 3. CDR3 DNA sequence: TGTGCCAGCAGCTTAGGACAGGGGCGCGAAAAACTGTTTTTT. It specifies CASSLGQGREKLFF.

This clone has ten or more counts. This sequence joins TRBV7-2 and TRBJ2-3; D is unclear. Per the germline V gene, CDR1 is SGHTA and CDR2 is FQGNSA. The CDR3 runs to 15 residues. Trimming stripped 5 bases from V and 1 base from J, with 13 bases between. The CDR3 DNA reads as TGTGCCAGCAGCCTTACTACCTTCCGCACAGATACGCAGTATTTT. Amino acids: CASSLTTFRTDTQYF.

This clone was counted many times. J is TRBJ2-7 and V is TRBV5-4; TRBD1 matches at 7 bases. This CDR3 is 13 amino acids long. After removal of 4 bases from V and 3 bases from J, the junction contained 4 bases not matched to a gene. Germline assignment: CDR1 SGHNT and CDR2 YYREEE (reference sequence). The CDR3 spells CASSRDRDYEQYF. In DNA, the CDR3 is TGTGCCAGCAGCCGAGACAGGGACTACGAGCAGTACTTC.

This clone was observed at least ten times. The chain links TRBV13 to TRBJ2-5; D unresolved. Trimming left V 5 bases short and J 5 bases short, with 12 bases between. The CDR3 length is 13 residues. Germline assignment: CDR1 PRHDT and CDR2 FYEKMQ (reference sequence). The CDR3 bases are TGTGCCAGCAGCGAACAGCTCCTGGAGACCCAGTACTTC. It codes for CASSEQLLETQYF.

At least ten counts were recorded for this clone. The J gene is TRBJ1-1, the V gene TRBV10-3; the D gene is possibly TRBD1 (5 bases). With 7 bases removed from V and 6 bases from J, the gap between germline ends came to 18 bases. The CDR3 contains 14 residues. Germline V gives CDR1 ENHRY, CDR2 SYGVKD. The CDR3 nucleotides read TGTGCCATCACCGACGGGGGGACTAGCCCTGAAGCTTTCTTT. Its protein is CAITDGGTSPEAFF.

This clone was seen repeatedly, ten times or more. The J gene is TRBJ1-2, the V gene TRBV5-4; 7 nucleotides align to TRBD1. J gave up 8 bases and V 3 bases, and 10 bases lay outside the gene matches. Germline V CDR1 and CDR2: SGHNT, YYREEE (reference sequence). The CDR3 is 14 amino acids. The CDR3 DNA reads as TGTGCCAGCAGCTCACCGAGACAGGGCCGCGGCTACACCTTC. It specifies CASSSPRQGRGYTF.